These 18 T cell receptor beta chains originate from one sample sequenced in a study of blood T cell repertoires in COVID-19. Profiling relied on immunoSEQ multiplex PCR, and the TCRdb table lists in-frame clones only, not all of them. The sample comprises approximately 46,000 clones, roughly 86% of which are singletons, and roughly 15% rests with the top ten. The sample comprised peripheral blood. All receptors come from a man aged 55 to 70 with active or convalescent COVID-19.

The chain couples TRBV3-1 (or the pseudogene TRBV3-2) to TRBJ2-5, with no clear D. This CDR3 contains 12 residues. Trimming left V 6 bases short and J 3 bases short, with 8 bases between. Germline V gene lookup returns CDR1 LGHDT and CDR2 YNNKEL (reference sequence). This CDR3 reads CASSPYEETQYF. CDR3 coding DNA: TGTGCCAGCAGTCCCTATGAAGAGACCCAGTACTTC.

The rearrangement uses TRBV5-1 and TRBJ2-2; D is unresolved. Trimming left V 1 base short and J 0 bases short, with 10 bases between. The germline gives CDR1 SGHRS, CDR2 YFSETQ. The CDR3 extends over 16 amino acids. The CDR3 loop is CASSLLGAPNTGELFF. In DNA form, the CDR3 reads TGCGCCAGCAGCTTGCTAGGAGCCCCGAACACCGGGGAGCTGTTTTTT.

The chain is built from TRBV7-2 and TRBJ1-1, with 10 bases identical to TRBD1. The CDR3 has 16 amino acids. Germline trimming cut 5 bases from V and 5 bases from J; bases unmatched to any gene: 11. Per germline, CDR1 SGHTA and CDR2 FQGNSA. The CDR3 region is CASSPRPGQGSTEAFF. CDR3 nucleotide sequence: TGTGCCAGCAGCCCACGACCGGGACAGGGGTCAACTGAAGCTTTCTTT.

The J gene is TRBJ1-6, the V gene TRBV15; 8 positions agree with TRBD1. J gave up 9 bases and V 3 bases, and 10 bases lay outside the gene matches. This CDR3 spans 16 amino acids. CDR1 is LNHNV and CDR2 is YYDKDF in the germline V gene (reference sequence). As DNA, the CDR3 is TGTGCCACCAGCAGGGAGCAAGGGACAGGCCTTTCACCCCTCCACTTT. Residues: CATSREQGTGLSPLHF.

The V and J genes are TRBV28 and TRBJ1-3; no reliable D call. The CDR3 is made up of 11 amino acids. V gave up 9 bases and J gave up 2 bases, with 5 bases separating them. Germline CDR1 MDHEN, CDR2 SYDVKM. The CDR3 region is CASSTGNTIYF. The DNA for the CDR3 is TGTGCCAGTTCAACTGGAAACACCATATATTTT.

This chain uses TRBV5-4 with TRBJ1-3, with D unresolved. The CDR3 runs to 14 residues. V was pared by 0 bases and J by 4 bases, with 8 bases between. The germline CDR1 and CDR2 sequences are SGHNT and YYREEE (reference sequence). CDR3 bases: TGTGCCAGCAGCTTGGCCGGGTCCGGAAACACCATATATTTT. Amino acid sequence: CASSLAGSGNTIYF.

V and J are TRBV5-1 and TRBJ2-5, with TRBD1 identical over 9 bases. The CDR3 extends over 14 amino acids. Losses at the gene ends were 5 bases for V and 2 bases for J; bases not matched to a gene: 4. The germline gives CDR1 SGHRS, CDR2 YFSETQ. CDR3 bases: TGCGCCAGCAGAATACAGGGGGCGCAAGAGACCCAGTACTTC. This encodes CASRIQGAQETQYF.

This sequence joins TRBV2 and TRBJ2-7; no clear D. In germline, CDR1 is SNHLY, CDR2 FYNNEI. V gave up 5 bases and J gave up 3 bases, with 8 bases separating them. This CDR3 spans 12 amino acids. The CDR3: CASSSYSYEQYF. CDR3 nucleotide sequence: TGTGCCAGCAGTTCTTACAGCTACGAGCAGTACTTC.

The chain links TRBV2 to TRBJ2-1; 9 nucleotides align to TRBD2. Germline V lookup: CDR1 SNHLY, CDR2 FYNNEI. Trimming cost V 7 bases and J 0 bases; bases outside gene matches: 4. The length of the CDR3 is 15 residues. The chain's CDR3 is CASNGGGASYNEQFF. The CDR3 DNA reads as TGTGCCAGCAACGGCGGGGGGGCCTCCTACAATGAGCAGTTCTTC.

The chain uses TRBV5-6 and TRBJ1-2, with 12 bases aligning to TRBD1. Germline CDR1 and CDR2: SGHDT and YYEEEE. Trimming removed 4 bases from V and 5 bases from J; junction bases left unmatched: 6. The CDR3 is 15 amino acids. This chain's CDR3 is CASSQGQGAVYGYTF. The CDR3, as DNA: TGTGCCAGCAGCCAGGGACAGGGGGCCGTATATGGCTACACCTTC. Variable domain in full (rest from reference TRBV5-6 and TRBJ1-2): DAGVTQSPTHLIKTRGQQVTLRCSPKSGHDTVSWYQQALGQGPQFIFQYYEEEERQRGNFPDRFSGHQFPNYSSELNVNALLLGDSALYLCASSQGQGAVYGYTFGSGTRLTVV.

The rearrangement uses TRBV7-9 and TRBJ2-3; 9 nucleotides align to TRBD1. The CDR3 length is 17 residues. Per germline, CDR1 SEHNR and CDR2 FQNEAQ (reference sequence). J gave up 0 bases and V 7 bases, and 11 bases lay outside the gene matches. CDR3 residues: CASTTDRGRASTDTQYF. The CDR3 region has the DNA TGTGCCAGCACCACGGACAGGGGTCGTGCTAGCACAGATACGCAGTATTTT.

This clone was counted a few times. This sequence joins TRBV19 and TRBJ2-7, with 8 bases identical to TRBD1. This CDR3 has 15 amino acids. The junction had 10 bases not matched to a gene; V was cut back by 6 bases and J by 3 bases. Germline CDR1 reads LNHDA; CDR2 reads SQIVND (reference sequence). This chain's CDR3 is CASSPAGGPDYEQYF. CDR3 sequence (DNA): TGTGCCAGTAGCCCCGCAGGGGGCCCAGACTACGAGCAGTACTTC.

The chain is built from TRBV7-3 and TRBJ2-1; D is unclear. The V and J ends lost 1 base and 6 bases respectively, with 7 bases between them. This CDR3 is 13 amino acids long. The V gene's germline CDR1 is SGHTA and CDR2 FQGTGA. The CDR3 bases are TGTGCCAGCAGCTTAAATCCCCTCAATGAGCAGTTCTTC. Residues: CASSLNPLNEQFF.

This chain connects TRBV6-1 to TRBJ1-2; no clear D gene. CDR3 length: 12 residues. Germline V gene lookup returns CDR1 MNHNS and CDR2 SASEGT. V was pared by 2 bases and J by 5 bases, with 6 bases between. The CDR3 bases are TGTGCCAGCAGTGAACTCGAGTATGGCTACACCTTC. Protein product: CASSELEYGYTF.

This clone was recorded once. The chain couples TRBV5-4 to TRBJ1-5; 7 bases are a match to TRBD1. Germline loops: CDR1 SGHNT, CDR2 YYREEE (reference sequence). The CDR3 has 12 residues. V shed 4 bases and J 9 bases; nucleotides not matched to a gene: 4. CDR3 sequence (DNA): TGTGCCAGCAGCCTCTACAGGGGGCCCCAGCATTTT. Amino acid sequence: CASSLYRGPQHF.

This sequence joins TRBV6-5 and TRBJ1-1, with D unclear. Trimming removed 5 bases from V and 11 bases from J, with 15 bases in between. The CDR3 loop spans 12 amino acids. The germline CDR1 and CDR2 sequences are MNHEY and SVGAGI. CDR3 loop: CASSPPPGSAFF. CDR3 DNA sequence: TGTGCCAGCAGTCCACCCCCCGGGTCTGCTTTCTTT.

V and J are TRBV19 and TRBJ1-4; TRBD1 agrees at 10 bases. The V and J ends lost 3 bases and 2 bases, in that order; junction bases with no gene match: 3. The CDR3 is 16 amino acids. Germline V gives CDR1 LNHDA, CDR2 SQIVND (reference sequence). The CDR3: CASSIRDRGTNEKLFF. The CDR3 region has the DNA TGTGCCAGTAGTATCCGGGACAGGGGCACTAATGAAAAACTGTTTTTT.

The chain is built from TRBV7-2 and TRBJ2-1, with D maybe TRBD2 (5 bases). The CDR3 is made up of 13 amino acids. V lost 2 bases to trimming and J lost 9 bases, with 11 bases between them. Germline CDR1 SGHTA, CDR2 FQGNSA. The CDR3 coding sequence is TGTGCCAGCAGCTTAAGCATTGAGGGTGAGCAGTTCTTC. It codes for CASSLSIEGEQFF. Full variable domain (missing parts from reference TRBV7-2 and TRBJ2-1): GAGVSQSPSNKVTEKGKDVELRCDPISGHTALYWYRQSLGQGLEFLIYFQGNSAPDKSGLPSDRFSAERTGGSVSTLTIQRTQQEDSAVYLCASSLSIEGEQFFGPGTRLTVL.